Below are 25 T cell receptor beta chains sequenced from a single sample in a study of blood T cell repertoires in COVID-19. Assay used: immunoSEQ multiplex PCR; TCRdb lists only in-frame clones, some missing. The sample has about 250,000 clones, 85% to 90% seen once. The specimen was PBMCs or T cells enriched from blood (not recorded which). These receptors were obtained from a man aged 40-50 years who had recovered from COVID-19.

This chain connects TRBV30 to TRBJ2-3; TRBD1 is a possible D gene (6 bases). Germline loops: CDR1 GTSNPN, CDR2 SVGIG (reference sequence). V lost 3 bases, J lost 0 bases, and 7 bases lay in between. CDR3 length equals 13 residues. The CDR3 DNA reads TGTGCCTGGAGGAGGGGGAGCACAGATACGCAGTATTTT. This codes for CAWRRGSTDTQYF.

This sequence joins TRBV18 and TRBJ1-1; 8 bases are shared with TRBD1. J was trimmed by 0 bases and V by 4 bases; bases with no gene match: 7. Germline CDR1 and CDR2: KGHSH and LQKENI. This CDR3 contains 16 residues. Here the CDR3 reads CASSLLPTGVNTEAFF. CDR3 DNA sequence: TGTGCCAGCTCACTATTGCCGACAGGGGTGAACACTGAAGCTTTCTTT.

There are a few counts of this clone. This chain connects TRBV18 to TRBJ1-4; 7 bases align to TRBD1. The germline CDR1 and CDR2 sequences are KGHSH and LQKENI. V lost 6 bases and J lost 3; bases outside the gene matches: 16. There are 18 residues in the CDR3. The CDR3 DNA reads as TGTGCCAGCTCCCTCCGGGACAGTGCTCCGACAGCTAATGAAAAACTGTTTTTT. It is translated as CASSLRDSAPTANEKLFF.

This clone has just a few counts. The J gene is TRBJ2-7, the V gene TRBV28; no firm D call. CDR1 is MDHEN, CDR2 SYDVKM, per germline. The V and J ends lost 10 bases and 1 base respectively, with 11 bases between them. The CDR3 has 12 residues. CDR3 sequence (DNA): TGTGCCACGTGGGCTGATTCCTACGAGCAGTACTTC. Protein product: CATWADSYEQYF. The full variable domain, with the rest looked up from reference TRBV28 and TRBJ2-7, is DVKVTQSSRYLVKRTGEKVFLECVQDMDHENMFWYRQDPGLGLRLIYFSYDVKMKEKGDIPEGYSVSREKKERFSLILESASTNQTSMYLCATWADSYEQYFGPGTRLTVT.

This chain connects TRBV3-1 (or the pseudogene TRBV3-2) to TRBJ2-7, with D unresolved. From germline, CDR1 is LGHDT and CDR2 YNNKEL (reference sequence). The V end was cut by 4 bases, the J end by 5 bases, with 9 bases between. This CDR3 region has 12 residues. The CDR3 region has the DNA TGTGCCAGCAGCCTGGGCACTGACGAGCAGTACTTC. Translation gives CASSLGTDEQYF.

This clone has just a few counts. V usage is TRBV5-5 and J usage is TRBJ2-2, with D possibly TRBD1 on 6 matching bases. Germline V lookup: CDR1 SGHKS, CDR2 YYEKEE (reference sequence). With 1 base removed from V and 0 bases from J, the gap between germline ends came to 10 bases. This CDR3 is 16 amino acids long. CDR3 bases: TGTGCCAGCAGCTTGTTAGGGGGTGCGAACACCGGGGAGCTGTTTTTT. Amino acids: CASSLLGGANTGELFF. The whole variable domain, remainder taken from reference TRBV5-5 and TRBJ2-2, is DAGVTQSPTHLIKTRGQQVTLRCSPISGHKSVSWYQQVLGQGPQFIFQYYEKEERGRGNFPDRFSARQFPNYSSELNVNALLLGDSALYLCASSLLGGANTGELFFGEGSRLTVL.

The chain carries TRBV7-2 and TRBJ2-2, with 7 bases fitting TRBD2. Germline assignment: CDR1 SGHTA and CDR2 FQGNSA. V was pared by 2 bases and J by 4 bases, with 10 bases of the junction left unmatched. The CDR3 loop spans 17 amino acids. CDR3: CASSLNSAGVGTGELFF. The CDR3 bases are TGTGCCAGCAGCTTAAATTCGGCGGGGGTGGGCACCGGGGAGCTGTTTTTT. Looking up the rest from reference TRBV7-2 and TRBJ2-2 gives the full variable domain: GAGVSQSPSNKVTEKGKDVELRCDPISGHTALYWYRQSLGQGLEFLIYFQGNSAPDKSGLPSDRFSAERTGGSVSTLTIQRTQQEDSAVYLCASSLNSAGVGTGELFFGEGSRLTVL.

The chain couples TRBV7-6 to TRBJ1-2; D not certain. The germline V gene has CDR1 SGHVS and CDR2 FNYEAQ. The CDR3 totals 14 residues. The V gene lost 5 bases and the J gene lost 8 bases, with 18 bases spanning the gap. The CDR3 bases are TGTGCCAGCAGCCTTGTTGGGGAGGCGGGCGGCTACACCTTC. Residues: CASSLVGEAGGYTF.

This sequence joins TRBV5-1 and TRBJ2-3; no firm D call. Trimming took off 0 bases at V and 2 bases at J, with 7 bases between the two ends. The CDR3 covers 14 residues. Germline CDR1 SGHRS, CDR2 YFSETQ. CDR3 nucleotide sequence: TGCGCCAGCAGCTTGGCCTTTATCACAGATACGCAGTATTTT. Its translation is CASSLAFITDTQYF.

The chain is built from TRBV5-4 and TRBJ2-3; 10 nucleotides match TRBD2. Germline lookup yields CDR1 SGHNT and CDR2 YYREEE (reference sequence). The CDR3 has 16 amino acids. V lost 4 bases, J lost 0 bases, and 5 bases stayed unmatched. The chain's CDR3 is CASSPPTSGSTDTQYF. The CDR3 DNA is TGTGCCAGCAGCCCTCCGACTAGCGGGAGCACAGATACGCAGTATTTT.

This chain links TRBV29-1 with TRBJ1-3; D unclear. Germline CDR1 reads SQVTM; CDR2 reads ANQGSEA. Trimming pared 7 bases from V and 0 bases from J, leaving 13 bases between. The CDR3 length is 14 residues. The CDR3 region has the DNA TGCAGCGCTTTCAGTCCAGGCTCTGGAAACACCATATATTTT. Protein product: CSAFSPGSGNTIYF.

The J gene is TRBJ2-7, the V gene TRBV2, with 9 bases identical to TRBD2. This CDR3 contains 14 residues. Germline V lookup: CDR1 SNHLY, CDR2 FYNNEI. With 10 bases clipped from V and 5 bases from J, the junction kept 12 bases outside the gene matches. CDR3 DNA sequence: TGTGCCACCCTAAGTCGGCTAGCGGGAAACGAGCAGTACTTC. Protein product: CATLSRLAGNEQYF.

The chain carries TRBV15 and TRBJ1-4; possible D gene TRBD1, 5 bases. The CDR3 consists of 17 residues. The V end lost 3 bases, the J end lost 3 bases, and 17 bases lay between the germline ends. Germline lookup yields CDR1 LNHNV and CDR2 YYDKDF (reference sequence). The CDR3 loop reads CATSSETLQAPNEKLFF. The DNA of the CDR3 is TGTGCCACCAGCAGTGAAACCTTACAGGCTCCTAATGAAAAACTGTTTTTT. Variable domain in full (rest from reference TRBV15 and TRBJ1-4): DAMVIQNPRYQVTQFGKPVTLSCSQTLNHNVMYWYQQKSSQAPKLLFHYYDKDFNNEADTPDNFQSRRPNTSFCFLDIRSPGLGDTAMYLCATSSETLQAPNEKLFFGSGTQLSVL.

V gene TRBV2 combines with J gene TRBJ1-1; D remains unclear. Trimming left V 1 base short and J 1 base short, with 4 bases between. Germline lookup yields CDR1 SNHLY and CDR2 FYNNEI. This CDR3 region has 13 residues. The CDR3 loop is CASSEDGNTEAFF. The CDR3 DNA is TGTGCCAGCAGTGAAGACGGGAACACTGAAGCTTTCTTT. The whole variable domain, remainder taken from reference TRBV2 and TRBJ1-1, is EPEVTQTPSHQVTQMGQEVILRCVPISNHLYFYWYRQILGQKVEFLVSFYNNEISEKSEIFDDQFSVERPDGSNFTLKIRSTKLEDSAMYFCASSEDGNTEAFFGQGTRLTVV.

This clone was seen a few times. J is TRBJ1-2 and V is TRBV5-6, with TRBD1 matching 9 bases. Germline trimming cut 4 bases from V and 10 bases from J; bases unmatched to any gene: 17. Germline V gene data show CDR1 as SGHDT and CDR2 as YYEEEE. The CDR3 contains 16 residues. CDR3 sequence: CASSTRTGASYGYYTF. The CDR3 bases are TGTGCCAGCAGCACCCGGACAGGGGCCTCATATGGCTACTACACCTTC.

The chain has TRBV3-1 (or the pseudogene TRBV3-2) and TRBJ2-1, with no clear D. CDR1 LGHDT and CDR2 YNNKEL come from the germline V gene (reference sequence). This CDR3 has 15 amino acids. Trimming took off 4 bases at V and 3 bases at J, with 13 bases between the two ends. The CDR3 nucleotides are TGTGCCAGCAGCCGAAGGCTAGAAGTCTACAATGAGCAGTTCTTC. It specifies CASSRRLEVYNEQFF.

V gene TRBV9 combines with J gene TRBJ2-5, with D possibly TRBD1 on 6 matching bases. CDR3 length equals 15 residues. Trimming shortened V by 3 bases and J by 2 bases, and 14 bases separated the two germline ends. CDR1 SGDLS and CDR2 YYNGEE come from the germline V gene. CDR3 in DNA: TGTGCCAGCAGCGGCCGGGACAACAGACAAGAGACCCAGTACTTC. Protein product: CASSGRDNRQETQYF.

The V and J genes are TRBV11-1 and TRBJ2-3; TRBD1 matches 9 bases. This CDR3 comprises 14 residues. CDR1 SGHAT and CDR2 FQDESV come from the germline V gene (reference sequence). With V trimmed by 5 bases and J by 5 bases, 5 bases remained unmatched. CDR3 region: CASSRDRVEDTQYF. CDR3 DNA: TGTGCCAGCAGCCGGGACAGGGTTGAAGATACGCAGTATTTT.

The chain joins TRBV9 to TRBJ2-3; the match to TRBD2 covers 12 bases. Germline V gene sequence: CDR1 SGDLS, CDR2 YYNGEE. The CDR3 covers 13 residues. The V segment lost 4 bases and the J segment 10 bases; nucleotides outside the gene matches: 4. CDR3 sequence reads: CASSTSGGLPQYF. The CDR3 coding sequence is TGTGCCAGCAGCACTAGCGGGGGGCTCCCGCAGTATTTT.

CDR3 nucleotide sequence: TGTGCCAGCAGTTACTCGGGAACAGGAACTGGAAACACCATATATTTT. Translated, it gives CASSYSGTGTGNTIYF. The chain recombines TRBV6-5 with TRBJ1-3; D might be TRBD1 (5 bases). The germline V gene encodes CDR1 MNHEY and CDR2 SVGAGI. This CDR3 region has 16 residues. Trimming removed 0 bases from V and 2 bases from J, with 11 bases in between.

The chain couples TRBV28 to TRBJ1-1, with D perhaps matching TRBD1 (5 bases). Trimming removed 5 bases from V and 5 bases from J, with 15 bases in between. This CDR3 contains 14 residues. CDR1 MDHEN and CDR2 SYDVKM come from the germline V gene. The CDR3, as DNA: TGTGCCAGCAGTACGGGAGGGGCTGGTACTGAAGCTTTCTTT. It translates to CASSTGGAGTEAFF. Complete variable domain (other parts from reference TRBV28 and TRBJ1-1): DVKVTQSSRYLVKRTGEKVFLECVQDMDHENMFWYRQDPGLGLRLIYFSYDVKMKEKGDIPEGYSVSREKKERFSLILESASTNQTSMYLCASSTGGAGTEAFFGQGTRLTVV.

The rearrangement joins TRBV10-3 to TRBJ1-1, with D maybe TRBD1 (5 bases). Germline V gene sequence: CDR1 ENHRY, CDR2 SYGVKD. Trimming pared 11 bases from V and 2 bases from J, leaving 12 bases between. CDR3 length equals 12 residues. The CDR3, as DNA: TGTGCCGCTAGGACATTAAACACTGAAGCTTTCTTT. Translation: CAARTLNTEAFF.

The chain employs TRBV27 and TRBJ1-6, with TRBD1 identical over 9 bases. The germline V gene has CDR1 MNHEY and CDR2 SMNVEV (reference sequence). J gave up 6 bases and V 3 bases, and 6 bases lay outside the gene matches. This CDR3 comprises 16 residues. The CDR3 DNA reads TGTGCCAGCAGTTTGGGACAGGGTTTAAGTAATTCACCCCTCCACTTT. Translated, it gives CASSLGQGLSNSPLHF.

The chain links TRBV18 to TRBJ1-3; D ambiguous. V dropped 2 bases and J dropped 0 bases, with 8 bases sitting between them. The germline CDR1 and CDR2 sequences are KGHSH and LQKENI. The CDR3 length is 15 residues. The DNA for the CDR3 is TGTGCCAGCTCACCATTGGAGAACTCTGGAAACACCATATATTTT. Encoded protein: CASSPLENSGNTIYF.

The chain joins TRBV5-1 to TRBJ2-3; no reliable D call. CDR1 SGHRS and CDR2 YFSETQ come from the germline V gene. There are 14 residues in the CDR3. The V and J ends lost 0 bases and 2 bases respectively, with 7 bases between them. CDR3 sequence (DNA): TGCGCCAGCAGCTTGGCACAAGACACAGATACGCAGTATTTT. It specifies CASSLAQDTDTQYF.